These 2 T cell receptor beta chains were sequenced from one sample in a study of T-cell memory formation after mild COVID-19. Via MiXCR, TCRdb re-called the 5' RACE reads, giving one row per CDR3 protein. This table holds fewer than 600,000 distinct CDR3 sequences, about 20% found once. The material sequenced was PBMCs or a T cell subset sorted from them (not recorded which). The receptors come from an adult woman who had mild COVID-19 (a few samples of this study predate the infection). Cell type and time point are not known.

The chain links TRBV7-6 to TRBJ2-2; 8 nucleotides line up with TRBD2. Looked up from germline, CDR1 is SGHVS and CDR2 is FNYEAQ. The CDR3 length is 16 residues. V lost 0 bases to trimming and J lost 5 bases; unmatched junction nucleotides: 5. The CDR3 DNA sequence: TGTGCCAGCAGCTTAGCCGGGGGGGCGCGGACCGGGGAGCTGTTTTTT. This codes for CASSLAGGARTGELFF.

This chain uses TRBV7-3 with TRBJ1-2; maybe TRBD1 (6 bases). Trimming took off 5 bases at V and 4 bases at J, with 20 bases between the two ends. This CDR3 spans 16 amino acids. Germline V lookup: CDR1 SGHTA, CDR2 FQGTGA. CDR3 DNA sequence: TGTGCCAGCAGCCCCGAGGGGGGACACGGGGGCTATGGCTACACCTTC. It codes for CASSPEGGHGGYGYTF.